The 18 T cell receptor beta chains reported below all come from one sample, sequenced in a study of T cells in Graves' hyperthyroidism and ophthalmopathy (dated by TCRdb to the late 2010s). Libraries came from multiplex PCR. Sequenced on an Illumina HiSeq 2000. Amplification of TCR beta CDR3 regions was carried out from RNA transcripts. The TCR CDR3 was subjected to a first round of RT-PCR using the HTBI primer set and the Qiagen OneStep RT-PCR kit. TCRdb cleaned the public reads at Q25 with fastp, built clones with MiXCR and kept in-frame beta chains. Every distinct CDR3 protein forms one entry, paired with its most common genes and DNA. This sample comprises hundreds of thousands of distinct CDR3 sequences, roughly 14% of them detected only once. The top ten clones comprise around 7% of the sample. The sequencing sample was made of blood. The origin of the receptors is a woman between 18 and 29 years old with Graves' hyperthyroidism.

The rearrangement joins TRBV5-1 to TRBJ2-1, with 9 bases aligning to TRBD2. CDR3 length: 14 residues. Trimming cost V 10 bases and J 10 bases; bases outside gene matches: 15. Germline V gene data show CDR1 as SGHRS and CDR2 as YFSETQ. The CDR3 DNA is TGCGCCTCAACTAGGGGCGGGGGGGTGGAGGAGCAGTTCTTC. It encodes CASTRGGGVEEQFF.

The rearrangement joins TRBV30 to TRBJ1-6, with a possible D match to TRBD1 (6 bases). Germline values: CDR1 GTSNPN, CDR2 SVGIG (reference sequence). The ends were cut back, 5 bases at V and 4 bases at J, with 9 bases in the middle. There are 13 residues in the CDR3. The CDR3 DNA is TGTGCCTGGGGGGACATGTATAATTCACCCCTCCACTTT. This encodes CAWGDMYNSPLHF.

The rearrangement joins TRBV7-9 to TRBJ1-2, with D possibly matching TRBD1 (5 bases). CDR3 length equals 14 residues. Germline-derived CDR1 and CDR2 are SEHNR and FQNEAQ (reference sequence). V gave up 5 bases and J gave up 6 bases, with 16 bases separating them. CDR3 residues: CASSARPGNNGYTF. CDR3 DNA sequence: TGTGCCAGCAGCGCCAGGCCAGGGAATAATGGCTACACCTTC.

This clonotype was counted a few times. A much more abundant neighbour one base away suggests this may be a read error. V usage is TRBV7-9 and J usage is TRBJ2-1; perhaps TRBD1 as D (5 bases). The CDR3 contains 15 residues. Germline values: CDR1 SEHNR, CDR2 FQNEAQ (reference sequence). For the CDR3, the DNA is TGTGCCAGCAGCTTAGGGACAACCACCTACAATGAGCGGTTCTTC. It specifies CASSLGTTTYNERFF.

With respect to this clonotype: A read error may be the cause here, since a much bigger clone is one base away. The chain is built from TRBV6-2 or TRBV6-3 and TRBJ1-5; D not certain. CDR1 and CDR2 (germline): MNHEY, SVGEGT. CDR3 length equals 16 residues. As DNA, the CDR3 is TGTACCAGCAGTTTAGACCGGAACTATAGCAATCAGCCCCAGCATTTT. This encodes CTSSLDRNYSNQPQHF.

This clonotype was counted many times. The rearrangement links TRBV30 to TRBJ1-1; TRBD1 matches at 9 bases. The junction had 6 bases not matched to a gene; V was cut back by 5 bases and J by 5 bases. This CDR3 has 13 amino acids. CDR1 GTSNPN and CDR2 SVGIG come from the germline V gene (reference sequence). The CDR3 region is CAWRNRGRTEAFF. Written as DNA, the CDR3 is TGTGCCTGGCGAAACAGGGGGCGAACTGAAGCTTTCTTT.

With respect to this clonotype: Just one base apart from a much larger clone, this may be a read error. CDR3 amino acids: CASSPRGTSAEYDAQYF. The CDR3 region has the DNA TGTGCCAGCTCACCACGGGGGACTAGCGCGGAATATGATGCGCAGTATTTT. The chain is built from TRBV18 and TRBJ2-3; 10 nucleotides match TRBD2. With 1 base clipped from V and 10 bases from J, the junction kept 14 bases outside the gene matches. Per the germline V gene, CDR1 is KGHSH and CDR2 is LQKENI. The CDR3 covers 17 residues. Supplemented by reference TRBV18 and TRBJ2-3, the full variable domain reads NAGVMQNPRHLVRRRGQEARLRCSPMKGHSHVYWYRQLPEEGLKFMVYLQKENIIDESGMPKERFSAEFPKEGPSILRIQQVVRGDSAAYFCASSPRGTSAEYDAQYFGPGTRLTVL.

A remark on this clonotype: A much larger clone differs from this one at a single base, so this may be a read error. This rearrangement joins TRBV19 to TRBJ1-2; D gene unclear. Trimming took off 6 bases at V and 7 bases at J, with 21 bases between the two ends. This CDR3 spans 15 amino acids. Germline lookup yields CDR1 LNHDA and CDR2 SQIVND (reference sequence). The CDR3 DNA reads TGTGCCAGTAGGCCCCTCGACATAACCTCAAGTGGCTACACCTTC. Amino acids: CASRPLDITSSGYTF.

This chain joins TRBV19 and TRBJ2-3; D perhaps matches TRBD2 (5 bases). Germline CDR1 is LNHDA and CDR2 is SQIVND (reference sequence). V lost 3 bases and J lost 2, with 12 bases in between. This CDR3 is 15 amino acids long. The CDR3 region has the DNA TGTGCCAGTAGTATCGAATTACTAGTCACAGATACGCAGTATTTT. Its protein product is CASSIELLVTDTQYF. Variable domain in full (rest from reference TRBV19 and TRBJ2-3): DGGITQSPKYLFRKEGQNVTLSCEQNLNHDAMYWYRQDPGQGLRLIYYSQIVNDFQKGDIAEGYSVSREKKESFPLTVTSAQKNPTAFYLCASSIELLVTDTQYFGPGTRLTVL.

The table lists this clonotype with many counts. Here the CDR3 DNA reads TGTGCCAGCAGTGACGGACAGACTATTATCAATGAAAAACTGTTTTTT. Translated, it gives CASSDGQTIINEKLFF. This chain connects TRBV2 to TRBJ1-4; D perhaps matches TRBD1 (6 bases). Trimming removed 3 bases from V and 5 bases from J, with 16 bases in between. Per germline, CDR1 SNHLY and CDR2 FYNNEI. The CDR3 contains 16 residues.

This clonotype was recorded at least ten times. The chain employs TRBV20-1 and TRBJ2-1, with 7 bases matching TRBD2. V was pared by 3 bases and J by 3 bases, with 11 bases of the junction left unmatched. The CDR3 covers 16 residues. The germline gives CDR1 DFQATT, CDR2 SNEGSKA (reference sequence). In DNA form, the CDR3 reads TGCAGTGCTAGCGGTGGGACTAACCCCAACTACAATGAGCAGTTCTTC. Translated: CSASGGTNPNYNEQFF.

This clonotype was seen ten or more times. The chain recombines TRBV20-1 with TRBJ2-1, with no clear D. V was clipped by 6 bases and J by 6 bases, with 15 bases between them. Per germline, CDR1 DFQATT and CDR2 SNEGSKA (reference sequence). The CDR3 has 13 residues. The CDR3 nucleotides read TGCAGTGCCACGGCCGGGTGGGGCAATGAGCAGTTCTTC. It yields the protein CSATAGWGNEQFF.

This clonotype was picked up a small number of times. The chain combines TRBV6-5 with TRBJ1-6; tentatively, D is TRBD1 (5 bases). Trimming shortened V by 0 bases and J by 6 bases, and 21 bases separated the two germline ends. Germline V gene data show CDR1 as MNHEY and CDR2 as SVGAGI. The CDR3 contains 19 residues. The CDR3 is CASSYSRVSLGVGNSPLHF. In DNA, the CDR3 is TGTGCCAGCAGTTACTCGAGGGTGTCACTGGGGGTGGGTAATTCACCCCTCCACTTT.

Concerning this clonotype itself: One base away lies a much larger clone, so this may be a sequencing read error. Without the conserved terminal phenylalanine or tryptophan, this CDR3 likely stems from a read error. This chain connects TRBV7-3 to TRBJ1-2; TRBD1 agrees at 8 bases. The V gene's germline CDR1 is SGHTA and CDR2 FQGTGA. The CDR3 consists of 12 residues. V shed 5 bases, J shed 7 bases, and the junction held 3 bases outside the gene matches. In DNA, the CDR3 is TGTGCCAGCAGCAGGACAGGGCTTGGCTACACCCTC. It encodes CASSRTGLGYTL.

As for this clonotype: At one end the junction does not follow the germline gene, possibly because of a read error. The V and J genes are TRBV19 and TRBJ2-2, with D possibly being TRBD2 (6 bases). In germline, CDR1 is LNHDA, CDR2 SQIVND (reference sequence). The CDR3 covers 15 residues. The CDR3 coding sequence is TGTGCCAGCAGTAAGGGGCGGGAGAACACCGGGGAGCTGTTTTTT. Protein: CASSKGRENTGELFF. Using reference TRBV19 and TRBJ2-2 for the parts outside the CDR3, the full variable domain is DGGITQSPKYLFRKEGQNVTLSCEQNLNHDAMYWYRQDPGQGLRLIYYSQIVNDFQKGDIAEGYSVSREKKESFPLTVTSAQKNPTAFYLCASSKGRENTGELFFGEGSRLTVL.

This clonotype was recorded many times. The chain uses TRBV3-1 and TRBJ2-3; D uncertain. This CDR3 is built from 14 residues. V was cut by 4 bases and J by 2 bases, with 10 bases left in between. CDR1 LGHDT and CDR2 YNNKEL come from the germline V gene (reference sequence). The CDR3 loop is CASSPRPNTDTQYF. CDR3 coding DNA: TGTGCCAGCAGCCCACGACCGAACACAGATACGCAGTATTTT.

This clonotype was counted at least ten times. The chain recombines TRBV20-1 with TRBJ2-2; D assignment may be TRBD1 or TRBD2 (6 bases each). This CDR3 has 13 amino acids. The V and J ends lost 6 bases and 1 base respectively, with 9 bases between them. CDR1 and CDR2 (germline): DFQATT, SNEGSKA (reference sequence). The CDR3: CSARGRNTGELFF. The CDR3 coding sequence is TGCAGTGCCCGGGGGCGGAACACCGGGGAGCTGTTTTTT.

This clonotype was detected only a few times. This sequence joins TRBV5-4 and TRBJ2-6; tentative D call: TRBD1 (5 bases). This CDR3 has 15 amino acids. With 6 bases removed from V and 8 bases from J, the gap between germline ends came to 18 bases. CDR1 is SGHNT, CDR2 YYREEE, per germline (reference sequence). CDR3: CASTKGREWTNVLTF. For the CDR3, the DNA is TGTGCCAGCACTAAAGGCAGGGAATGGACCAACGTCCTGACTTTC.